The 15 T cell receptor beta chains listed next were all sequenced from one sample in a study of blood T cells in healthy people across ages. A second about 7 to 11 cycle PCR used barcoded and J-beta primers. One entry per CDR3 protein results from TCRdb running MiXCR on the 5' RACE reads. Counted here are around 790,000 distinct CDR3 sequences, around 42% occurring once; the ten biggest clones make up roughly 18%. The sequenced sample was blood. Every receptor here comes from a man aged 55 to 70 in good health.

Here the CDR3 reads CAHGGPNEKLFF. The CDR3 DNA sequence: TGTGCCCATGGGGGGCCCAATGAAAAACTGTTTTTT. This sequence joins TRBV7-9 and TRBJ1-4; D might be TRBD1 (6 bases). Germline CDR1 SEHNR, CDR2 FQNEAQ (reference sequence). The V and J ends lost 11 bases and 5 bases respectively, with 12 bases between them. The CDR3 loop spans 12 amino acids.

In this sample, this clonotype turned up a few times. The chain couples TRBV4-3 to TRBJ2-6; either TRBD1 or TRBD2 may supply D (5 bases each). The CDR3 is made up of 20 amino acids. Germline lookup yields CDR1 LGHNA and CDR2 YSLEER. Deletions cut 0 bases from V and 8 bases from J, with 26 bases between. Here the CDR3 DNA reads TGCGCCAGCAGCCAAGACCTGCCCCGGCAGGGAGATGTCAAATCCAACGTCCTGACTTTC. It specifies CASSQDLPRQGDVKSNVLTF.

The chain recombines TRBV6-2 or TRBV6-3 with TRBJ2-6; 11 nucleotides agree with TRBD2. The CDR3 is 17 residues long. Germline V gene data show CDR1 as MNHEY and CDR2 as SVGEGT. The junction had 2 bases not matched to a gene; V was cut back by 2 bases and J by 2 bases. The CDR3: CASSYVLAGAGANVLTF. CDR3 in DNA: TGTGCCAGCAGTTACGTACTAGCGGGGGCTGGGGCCAACGTCCTGACTTTC.

This clonotype was counted between two and nine times. V is TRBV5-1 and J is TRBJ1-4; no clear D. Trimming stripped 0 bases from V and 7 bases from J, with 10 bases between. The CDR3 is 14 amino acids. From germline, CDR1 is SGHRS and CDR2 YFSETQ. The CDR3 protein is CASSLDGYTEKLFF. CDR3 bases: TGCGCCAGCAGCTTGGACGGGTATACTGAAAAACTGTTTTTT.

This sequence joins TRBV14 and TRBJ2-7, with 12 positions matching TRBD1. The length of the CDR3 is 16 residues. From germline, CDR1 is SGHDN and CDR2 FVKESK. With 4 bases clipped from V and 7 bases from J, the junction kept 11 bases outside the gene matches. CDR3 sequence: CASSLFGTGGFNEQYF. As DNA, the CDR3 is TGTGCCAGCAGCCTCTTTGGGACAGGGGGCTTCAATGAGCAGTACTTC.

There are many counts of this clonotype. V is TRBV7-9 and J is TRBJ2-1; TRBD1 might be the D (6 bases). The CDR3 is made up of 12 amino acids. Trimming removed 4 bases from V and 5 bases from J, with 6 bases in between. Germline V gene data show CDR1 as SEHNR and CDR2 as FQNEAQ (reference sequence). DNA of the CDR3: TGTGCCAGCAGCTGGGACAACAATGAGCAGTTCTTC. It translates to CASSWDNNEQFF.

The chain has TRBV25-1 and TRBJ2-4; 8 bases map to TRBD2. The CDR3 runs 13 residues. CDR1 is MGHDK, CDR2 SYGVNS, per germline. V dropped 8 bases and J dropped 8; count of bases not matched to a gene: 8. The CDR3 bases are TGTGCCAGCCGAAATCGGGGGGGAGACATTCAGTACTTC. Translation: CASRNRGGDIQYF.

About this clonotype itself: Germline and junction disagree at one end, which may indicate a read error. The genes are TRBV3-1 and TRBJ2-1; 9 bases align to TRBD1. CDR1 LGHDT and CDR2 YNNKEL come from the germline V gene (reference sequence). This CDR3 spans 18 amino acids. The CDR3 DNA follows: TGTGTCAGCAGCCAAGATCTGTTCGGGACAGGGCAATATAATGAGCAGTTCTTC. This gives the protein CVSSQDLFGTGQYNEQFF.

This clonotype appeared a few times. V gene TRBV7-2 combines with J gene TRBJ2-1; 8 nucleotides match TRBD2. The CDR3 loop spans 15 amino acids. V lost 5 bases to trimming and J lost 9 bases; unmatched junction nucleotides: 12. Germline V gene sequence: CDR1 SGHTA, CDR2 FQGNSA. The CDR3 nucleotides are TGTGCCAGCAGCCCGGGGGGGGGCCTTTTCGGTGAGCAGTTCTTC. As protein: CASSPGGGLFGEQFF.

V gene TRBV7-9 combines with J gene TRBJ2-1; TRBD2 agrees at 12 bases. The CDR3 runs to 17 residues. V trimming: 5 bases; J trimming: 7 bases; junction bases outside the gene matches: 12. Germline V CDR1 and CDR2: SEHNR, FQNEAQ (reference sequence). The DNA of the CDR3 is TGTGCCAGCAGCCCTCGGACTAGCGGGGAGGATTGGAATGAGCAGTTCTTC. It encodes CASSPRTSGEDWNEQFF.

CDR3 in DNA: TGTGCCAGCAGCCATAGGGGGAGCGAGCAGTACTTC. This sequence encodes CASSHRGSEQYF. V and J are TRBV7-2 and TRBJ2-5, with D possibly being TRBD1 (6 bases). TRBJ2-7 matches the DNA end more closely, so the J call is doubtful. This CDR3 is 12 amino acids long. Germline V gives CDR1 SGHTA, CDR2 FQGNSA.

This chain joins TRBV30 and TRBJ1-6; D possibly corresponds to TRBD1 (5 bases). Per the germline V gene, CDR1 is GTSNPN and CDR2 is SVGIG (reference sequence). Trimming pared 4 bases from V and 7 bases from J, leaving 20 bases between. The CDR3 length is 16 residues. The CDR3 DNA reads as TGTGCCTGGATAGTTCCGGGACGGACGGCGAATTCACCCCTCCACTTT. Its translation is CAWIVPGRTANSPLHF.

V usage is TRBV28 and J usage is TRBJ2-2; D is ambiguous. V was cut by 6 bases and J by 4 bases, with 12 bases left in between. Germline-derived CDR1 and CDR2 are MDHEN and SYDVKM. There are 14 residues in the CDR3. CDR3 sequence: CASSLRVPTGELFF. DNA for the CDR3: TGTGCCAGCAGCCTTCGAGTCCCCACCGGGGAGCTGTTTTTT.

The V and J genes are TRBV10-3 and TRBJ1-2; D is undetermined. Germline V gives CDR1 ENHRY, CDR2 SYGVKD. Trimming took 4 bases from V and 6 from J, leaving 9 bases between them. There are 12 residues in the CDR3. For the CDR3, the DNA is TGTGCCATCAGTGCATGGAGCCATGGCTACACCTTC. As protein: CAISAWSHGYTF.

The chain couples TRBV4-1 to TRBJ1-6; D is uncertain. Germline-derived CDR1 and CDR2 are MGHRA and YSYEKL. This CDR3 contains 13 residues. V was cut by 0 bases and J by 16 bases, with 13 bases left in between. Here the CDR3 reads CASSQEWESTLHF. The CDR3, as DNA: TGCGCCAGCAGCCAAGAGTGGGAGTCGACTCTCCACTTT.